One sample yielded the 11 T cell receptor beta chains listed below, sequenced in a study of radiotherapy plus CTLA-4 blockade in lung cancer. The table came from immunoSEQ multiplex PCR; TCRdb's copy has only in-frame clones and leaves some out. The data contain tens of thousands of clones, around four fifths of them seen just once; the ten biggest clones take up roughly 15%. The sample in question was peripheral blood, obtained from a patient treated with radiotherapy plus ipilimumab. These receptors were collected from a human donor with non-small cell lung cancer that progressed on radiotherapy plus ipilimumab.

This sequence joins TRBV30 and TRBJ2-7; TRBD2 aligns across 11 bases. The CDR3 extends over 14 amino acids. J gave up 10 bases and V 0 bases, and 8 bases lay outside the gene matches. Germline CDR1 GTSNPN, CDR2 SVGIG (reference sequence). This CDR3 is CAWSVLAGAGGQYF. The CDR3 coding sequence is TGTGCCTGGAGTGTACTAGCGGGAGCCGGGGGTCAGTACTTC.

This clone showed up just once. The chain recombines TRBV19 with TRBJ1-5; D is uncertain. V was pared by 3 bases and J by 2 bases, with 11 bases between. The CDR3 has 15 amino acids. Germline V gene sequence: CDR1 LNHDA, CDR2 SQIVND (reference sequence). CDR3 region: CASSMGGSGNQPQHF. The CDR3 DNA reads as TGTGCCAGTAGTATGGGTGGATCGGGCAATCAGCCCCAGCATTTT.

This rearrangement joins TRBV29-1 to TRBJ2-5; D is perhaps TRBD1 (7 bases). CDR1 SQVTM and CDR2 ANQGSEA come from the germline V gene. The CDR3 loop spans 15 amino acids. V was shortened by 6 bases and J by 6 bases, with 23 bases between the two germline ends. The CDR3 reads CSVGGLTGRKQTQYF. As DNA, the CDR3 is TGCAGCGTGGGGGGACTGACAGGGAGGAAACAGACCCAGTACTTC.

The genes are TRBV27 and TRBJ2-2; D gene uncertain. Germline V gene lookup returns CDR1 MNHEY and CDR2 SMNVEV (reference sequence). The ends were cut back, 5 bases at V and 9 bases at J, with 13 bases in the middle. This CDR3 is built from 13 residues. The CDR3 coding sequence is TGTGCCAGCAGTCCACTCCCCCTACGGGAGCTGTTTTTT. It codes for CASSPLPLRELFF.

The V gene is TRBV4-1, the J gene TRBJ1-5; no firm D call. Trimming took 4 bases from V and 6 from J, leaving 10 bases between them. The CDR3 has 13 amino acids. The germline gives CDR1 MGHRA, CDR2 YSYEKL. Here the CDR3 DNA reads TGCGCCAGCAGCCGGGAAGAGGGTCAGCCCCAGCATTTT. This sequence encodes CASSREEGQPQHF.

The chain has TRBV5-6 and TRBJ2-1; no clear D. Per germline, CDR1 SGHDT and CDR2 YYEEEE. Deletions cut 1 base from V and 6 bases from J, with 5 bases between. The length of the CDR3 is 12 residues. The CDR3 sequence is CASSLNGNEQFF. Written as DNA, the CDR3 is TGTGCCAGCAGCTTGAACGGCAATGAGCAGTTCTTC.

V usage is TRBV29-1 and J usage is TRBJ2-1, with D perhaps TRBD2 (6 bases). Trimming took 7 bases from V and 8 from J, leaving 6 bases between them. Looked up from germline, CDR1 is SQVTM and CDR2 is ANQGSEA. The CDR3 has 9 amino acids. DNA of the CDR3: TGCAGCGGGGGGGATGAGCAGTTCTTC. The encoded protein is CSGGDEQFF.

V gene TRBV7-2 combines with J gene TRBJ2-7; TRBD1 matches at 8 bases. Germline loops: CDR1 SGHTA, CDR2 FQGNSA. The CDR3 has 16 residues. V lost 1 base and J lost 4; bases outside the gene matches: 9. The chain's CDR3 is CASSLVTTGARYEQYF. Here the CDR3 DNA reads TGTGCCAGCAGCTTAGTAACGACAGGGGCACGGTACGAGCAGTACTTC.

This chain links TRBV6-5 with TRBJ2-1; 11 bases are shared with TRBD2. The V and J ends lost 8 bases and 3 bases, in that order; junction bases with no gene match: 0. The CDR3 contains 13 residues. Germline lookup yields CDR1 MNHEY and CDR2 SVGAGI. CDR3 nucleotides: TGTGCCAGCGGGACTAGCGGCTACAATGAGCAGTTCTTC. Protein product: CASGTSGYNEQFF.

This clone was seen a handful of times. V gene TRBV4-2 combines with J gene TRBJ2-1, with D hard to call. CDR1 and CDR2 from the germline V gene are LGHNA and YNFKEQ. The CDR3 contains 17 residues. V was clipped by 0 bases and J by 0 bases, with 12 bases between them. The CDR3 protein is CASSQEPLPSSYNEQFF. The DNA for the CDR3 is TGTGCCAGCAGCCAAGAACCCCTCCCTAGCTCCTACAATGAGCAGTTCTTC.

This clone came up once. V is TRBV6-5 and J is TRBJ2-7; 9 bases map to TRBD2. The CDR3 covers 15 residues. V shed 6 bases and J 6 bases; nucleotides not matched to a gene: 12. Germline CDR1 MNHEY, CDR2 SVGAGI. The CDR3 here is CASSRGTSRYLEQYF. For the CDR3, the DNA is TGTGCCAGCAGCCGGGGGACTAGCCGATATCTCGAGCAGTACTTC.